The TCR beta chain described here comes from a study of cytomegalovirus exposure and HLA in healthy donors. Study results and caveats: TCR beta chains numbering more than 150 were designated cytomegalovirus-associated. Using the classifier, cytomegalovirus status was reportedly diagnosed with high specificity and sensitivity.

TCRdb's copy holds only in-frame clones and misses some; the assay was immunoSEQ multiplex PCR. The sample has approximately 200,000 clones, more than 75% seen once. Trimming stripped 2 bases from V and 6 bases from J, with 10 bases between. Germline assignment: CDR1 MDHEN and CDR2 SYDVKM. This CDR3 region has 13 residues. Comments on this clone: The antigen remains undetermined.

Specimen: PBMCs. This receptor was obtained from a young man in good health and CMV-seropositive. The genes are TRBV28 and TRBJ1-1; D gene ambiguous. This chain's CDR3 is CASSLGPLPEAFF. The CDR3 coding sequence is TGTGCCAGCAGTTTAGGGCCGCTACCTGAAGCTTTCTTT.